This TCR beta chain comes out of a study of T cell repertoires in ileal Crohn's disease. As for the study in general: About half of patients got postoperative therapy: about ten thiopurines, around 18 anti-TNF. Study-level findings and limits: Active smokers at surgery had more clonal expansions than non-smokers.

TCRdb keeps only in-frame clones here, not all; method: immunoSEQ multiplex PCR. This repertoire shows some 16,000 clones, around 70% found once; its top ten account for around 3.9%. Germline loops: CDR1 WSHSY, CDR2 SAAADI. The ends were cut back, 7 bases at V and 5 bases at J, with 9 bases in the middle. This CDR3 has 12 residues. Time point specified: neoterminal ileum biopsy at postoperative endoscopy, about 6 months after surgery. Points on this clone: The antigen is undetermined.

The V and J genes are TRBV10-2 and TRBJ1-3; tentative D call: TRBD1 (6 bases). The sample comprised ileal tissue. This clonotype originated in an adult with Crohn's disease. CDR3 protein: CASTTGRNTIYF. DNA for the CDR3: TGCGCCAGCACGACAGGAAGAAACACCATATATTTT.